This T cell receptor (beta chain) was profiled in a study of blood T cell repertoires in COVID-19 (TCRdb year 2020). Regarding the research as a whole: Samples covering the acute and convalescent phases of COVID-19 were provided by collaborators in the United States, Italy and Spain. The prospective study material was composed of cDNA or gDNA derived from T cells, B-cell-depleted T cells, or PBMCs. Subjects who had been exposed to COVID-19, were actively infected with it, or had recovered from it provided the deeply sampled blood TCRbeta repertoires that made up the dataset. The repertoires were made available in a free public database intended to serve as a resource for research on the immune response to SARS-CoV-2. Samples came from the ongoing ImmuneRACE study (first 160 participants) plus 1,254 subjects from 6 global collaborators. Nearly every sample came with metadata listing a de-identified subject ID, COVID-19 status, age in years and sex. HLA class I and class II types, where available, came from metadata supplied by the sample provider rather than from assay-based typing. General findings and caveats noted by the study authors: The amount of clinical and demographic metadata varied by source and participant and was provided uncurated.

The collaborating institutions used their own protocols to collect whole blood in K2EDTA tubes. For TCRbeta analysis, collaborators shipped samples as frozen whole blood, isolated PBMCs, or DNA extracted from either of those sample types. The immunoSEQ Assay, a bias-controlled multiplex PCR, was used to amplify TCRbeta CDR3 regions from genomic DNA. The study's own analysis went as follows. Nucleated cell counts per sample were estimated from amplification of reference gene primers within the assay. Sequence reads were collapsed and filtered to measure the absolute abundance of every unique TCRbeta CDR3 rearrangement. Productive Simpson clonality was computed per sample as the square root of Simpson's diversity index over productive rearrangements. TCRdb stores this immuneACCESS table with in-frame sequences only. Part of the clones is absent; in the studies checked, under half of the shortfall reflects unresolved V genes, and no reason is known for the rest. V, J and clone size were drawn from that table, and D and trimming were deduced from the DNA. Present in this sample are about 110,000 clones, approximately 90% of which were seen just once. Around 1.1% of the sample is in the top ten clones.

From the cysteine up to the phenylalanine, the CDR3 has a length of 13 residues. Only the CDR3 region is kept as DNA, spanning 39 bases read in frame from base 1. The germline V gene encodes CDR1 SGHKS and CDR2 YYEKEE (reference sequence). A distance of 8 bases separates the germline ends of V and J, which lose 1 base and 4 bases respectively. As concerns this clone: What antigen it recognizes has not been identified. Base qualities were left out, and no much larger clone turns up one base away.

This receptor was obtained from a human donor in a cohort sampled during active COVID-19. The chain is encoded by TRBV5-5 joined to TRBJ1-2; no D gene call is confident. Sequenced material: peripheral blood. The CDR3 region reads CASSLMAGYGYTF. The nucleotide sequence is TGTGCCAGCAGCTTGATGGCAGGCTATGGCTACACCTTC.